What follows are 7 T cell receptor beta chains derived from one specimen sequenced in a study of blood T cell repertoires in COVID-19. Clones were read by immunoSEQ multiplex PCR, and TCRdb kept only the in-frame ones, dropping some. The sample includes a few hundred thousand clones, roughly 80% of them seen just once. Sequenced sample: PBMCs or T cells enriched from blood (not recorded which). The receptors were gathered from a man in his forties or fifties who had been exposed to COVID-19.

The V gene is TRBV18, the J gene TRBJ2-7, with D perhaps matching TRBD2 (5 bases). V was shortened by 3 bases and J by 0 bases, with 15 bases between the two germline ends. This CDR3 comprises 16 residues. The V gene's germline CDR1 is KGHSH and CDR2 LQKENI. The CDR3: CASSPGVGQSSYEQYF. The DNA for the CDR3 is TGTGCCAGCTCACCCGGGGTAGGCCAAAGCTCCTACGAGCAGTACTTC.

This chain connects TRBV3-1 (or the pseudogene TRBV3-2) to TRBJ1-1, with 7 bases fitting TRBD1. The CDR3 contains 16 residues. The ends lost 6 bases at V and 0 bases at J; junction bases unmatched: 10. Germline V gene data show CDR1 as LGHDT and CDR2 as YNNKEL (reference sequence). The CDR3 loop reads CASSLEGQDMNTEAFF. The CDR3 DNA is TGTGCCAGCAGTCTAGAAGGACAGGACATGAACACTGAAGCTTTCTTT.

The chain joins TRBV3-1 (or the pseudogene TRBV3-2) to TRBJ1-1; D may be TRBD1 (5 bases). The germline V gene encodes CDR1 LGHDT and CDR2 YNNKEL (reference sequence). Trimming pared 4 bases from V and 5 bases from J, leaving 14 bases between. There are 14 residues in the CDR3. CDR3: CASSRFGGVTEAFF. CDR3 bases: TGTGCCAGCAGCCGTTTCGGGGGGGTGACTGAAGCTTTCTTT.

This clone showed up just a few times. J is TRBJ1-6 and V is TRBV9; D is unclear. In germline, CDR1 is SGDLS, CDR2 YYNGEE. The CDR3 covers 15 residues. V was clipped by 0 bases and J by 8 bases, with 12 bases between them. The CDR3 spells CASSVEGVRDSPLHF. DNA of the CDR3: TGTGCCAGCAGCGTAGAGGGAGTCCGGGATTCACCCCTCCACTTT.

The chain has TRBV5-1 and TRBJ2-1, with a tentative D call TRBD2 (5 bases). Trimming left V 0 bases short and J 5 bases short, with 12 bases between. Germline assignment: CDR1 SGHRS and CDR2 YFSETQ. The CDR3 totals 15 residues. The CDR3 loop reads CASSLGLKMNNEQFF. The CDR3 coding sequence is TGCGCCAGCAGCTTGGGACTAAAGATGAACAATGAGCAGTTCTTC.

This chain links TRBV27 with TRBJ2-7, with D possibly matching TRBD1 (6 bases). With 0 bases removed from V and 11 bases from J, the gap between germline ends came to 20 bases. Germline V gene sequence: CDR1 MNHEY, CDR2 SMNVEV (reference sequence). The CDR3 has 15 residues. This chain's CDR3 is CASSLSPGTRTRKYF. CDR3 bases: TGTGCCAGCAGTTTATCGCCGGGGACACGGACTCGAAAGTACTTC.

The chain employs TRBV30 and TRBJ2-7; 9 nucleotides match TRBD2. The CDR3 has 14 amino acids. The junction had 7 bases not matched to a gene; V was cut back by 3 bases and J by 4 bases. CDR1 and CDR2 from the germline V gene are GTSNPN and SVGIG (reference sequence). CDR3: CAWSRAAGGYEQYF. CDR3 DNA sequence: TGTGCCTGGAGCCGAGCGGCGGGAGGGTACGAGCAGTACTTC. Complete variable domain (other parts from reference TRBV30 and TRBJ2-7): SQTIHQWPATLVQPVGSPLSLECTVEGTSNPNLYWYRQAAGRGLQLLFYSVGIGQISSEVPQNLSASRPQDRQFILSSKKLLLSDSGFYLCAWSRAAGGYEQYFGPGTRLTVT.